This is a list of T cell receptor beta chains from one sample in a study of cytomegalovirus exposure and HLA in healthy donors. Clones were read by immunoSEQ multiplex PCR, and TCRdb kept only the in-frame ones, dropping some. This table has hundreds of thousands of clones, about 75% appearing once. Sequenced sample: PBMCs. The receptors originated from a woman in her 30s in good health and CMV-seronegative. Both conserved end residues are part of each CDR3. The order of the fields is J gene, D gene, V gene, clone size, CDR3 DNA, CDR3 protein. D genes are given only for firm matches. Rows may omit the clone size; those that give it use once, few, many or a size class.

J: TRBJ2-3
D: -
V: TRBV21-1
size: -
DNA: TGTGCCAGCAGCAAAGATCGGACTAGCGGGATGGTGCAGTATTTT
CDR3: CASSKDRTSGMVQYF

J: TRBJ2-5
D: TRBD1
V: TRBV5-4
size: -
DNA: TGTGCCAGCAGCTTGGTAGCGACAGGGGGCCAAGAGACCCAGTACTTC
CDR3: CASSLVATGGQETQYF

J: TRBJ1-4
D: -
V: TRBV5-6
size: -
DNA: TGTGCCAGCAGCTTGGTGCACAGGACGAATGAAAAACTGTTTTTT
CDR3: CASSLVHRTNEKLFF

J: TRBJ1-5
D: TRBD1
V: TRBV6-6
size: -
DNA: TGTGCCAGCTCAAGTTACTTGACAGGGAATGATCAGCCCCAGCATTTT
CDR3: CASSSYLTGNDQPQHF

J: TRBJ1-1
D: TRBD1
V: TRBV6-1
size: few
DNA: TGTGCCAGCACCGCGAGACAGGGGGCAACTGAAGCTTTCTTT
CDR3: CASTARQGATEAFF

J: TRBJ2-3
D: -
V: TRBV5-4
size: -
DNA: TGTGCCAGCAGCTCGGGCAGGGGCGGCACAGATACGCAGTATTTT
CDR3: CASSSGRGGTDTQYF

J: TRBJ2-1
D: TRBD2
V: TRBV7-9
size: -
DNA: TGTTCCAGCAGCTTAGTAGGGACTAGCGACGGTGAGTTCTTC
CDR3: CSSSLVGTSDGEFF

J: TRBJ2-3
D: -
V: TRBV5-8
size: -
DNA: TGTGCCAGCAGCTTGATTAGCGGTGGCACAGATACGCAGTATTTT
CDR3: CASSLISGGTDTQYF

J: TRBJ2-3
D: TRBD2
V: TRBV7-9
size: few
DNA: TGTGCCAGCAGCTTAGGGGTTAGCGGGGGACCCACAGATACGCAGTATTTT
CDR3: CASSLGVSGGPTDTQYF

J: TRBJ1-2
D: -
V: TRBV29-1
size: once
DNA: TGCAGCGACGGACAAGGCTATGGCTACACCTTC
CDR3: CSDGQGYGYTF

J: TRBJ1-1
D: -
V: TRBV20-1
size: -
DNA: TGCAGTGCTTATAGGGGCACTGAAGCTTTCTTT
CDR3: CSAYRGTEAFF

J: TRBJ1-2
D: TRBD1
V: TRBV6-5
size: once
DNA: TGTGCCAGCAGTTCTCGGACAGGCTCTAACTATGGCTACACCTTC
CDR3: CASSSRTGSNYGYTF

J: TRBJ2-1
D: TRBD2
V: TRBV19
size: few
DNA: TGTGCCAGTAGTCCAATCTCCGGGACTAGTCATAATGAGCAGTTCTTC
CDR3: CASSPISGTSHNEQFF

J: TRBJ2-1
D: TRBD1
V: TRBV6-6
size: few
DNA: TGTGCCAGCAGTTTGGACAGGGACAATGAGCAGTTCTTC
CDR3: CASSLDRDNEQFF

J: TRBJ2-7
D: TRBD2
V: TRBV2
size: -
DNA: TGTGCCAGCAGTCTAGCGGGAGGGTCCTACGAGCAGTACTTC
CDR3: CASSLAGGSYEQYF

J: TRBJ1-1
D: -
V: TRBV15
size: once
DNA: TGTGCCACCAGCAGAGATTTACTGGGGGGCACTGAAGCTTTCTTT
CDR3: CATSRDLLGGTEAFF

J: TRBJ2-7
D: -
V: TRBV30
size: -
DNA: TGTGCCTGGAGACTATTGTACGAGCAGTACTTC
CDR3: CAWRLLYEQYF

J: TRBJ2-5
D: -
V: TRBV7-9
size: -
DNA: TGTGCCAGCAGCTCCAGGGGTGCGGCAGAGACCCAGTACTTC
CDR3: CASSSRGAAETQYF

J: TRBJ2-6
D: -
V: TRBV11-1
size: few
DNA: TGTGCCAGCAGCCCAGGATTAGACCGGTTCCTGACTTTC
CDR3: CASSPGLDRFLTF

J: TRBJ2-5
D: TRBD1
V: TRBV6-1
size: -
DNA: TGTGCCAGCAGTGAGTCAGGGGGTCAAGAGACCCAGTACTTC
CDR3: CASSESGGQETQYF

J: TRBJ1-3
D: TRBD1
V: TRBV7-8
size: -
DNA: TGTGCCAGCAGCGTTACAGGGGGCAACACCATATATTTT
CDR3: CASSVTGGNTIYF

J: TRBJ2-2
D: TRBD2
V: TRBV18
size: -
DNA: TGTGCCAGCTCACCGCCCCGGACTAGCGGGAGAGAATACACCGGGGAGCTGTTTTTT
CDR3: CASSPPRTSGREYTGELFF

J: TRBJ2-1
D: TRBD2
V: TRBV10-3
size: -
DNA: TGTGCCATCAGTGAGTCGATGGGGCGGGAGGGCCTCTACAATGAGCAGTTCTTC
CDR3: CAISESMGREGLYNEQFF

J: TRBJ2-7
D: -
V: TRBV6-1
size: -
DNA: TGTGCCAGCAGTGAAAATTGGGGGGTTCCCTACGAGCAGTACTTC
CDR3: CASSENWGVPYEQYF

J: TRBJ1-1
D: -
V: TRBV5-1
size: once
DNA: TGCGCCAGCAGCTTGGGAGGTACAAGAAGTGAAGCTTTCTTT
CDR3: CASSLGGTRSEAFF

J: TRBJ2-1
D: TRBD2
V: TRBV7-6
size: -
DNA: TGTGCCAGCAGCTTAGTAGCAGCGGGAGAAGGGAATGAGCAGTTCTTC
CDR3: CASSLVAAGEGNEQFF

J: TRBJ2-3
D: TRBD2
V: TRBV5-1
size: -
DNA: TGCGCCACCAGCTTCTCTCCGGCGGGGGGGCTTAGCACAGATACGCAGTATTTT
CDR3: CATSFSPAGGLSTDTQYF

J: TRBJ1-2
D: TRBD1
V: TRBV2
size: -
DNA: TGTGCCAGCAGTCGACAGGGCACGAGCTATGGCTACACCTTC
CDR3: CASSRQGTSYGYTF